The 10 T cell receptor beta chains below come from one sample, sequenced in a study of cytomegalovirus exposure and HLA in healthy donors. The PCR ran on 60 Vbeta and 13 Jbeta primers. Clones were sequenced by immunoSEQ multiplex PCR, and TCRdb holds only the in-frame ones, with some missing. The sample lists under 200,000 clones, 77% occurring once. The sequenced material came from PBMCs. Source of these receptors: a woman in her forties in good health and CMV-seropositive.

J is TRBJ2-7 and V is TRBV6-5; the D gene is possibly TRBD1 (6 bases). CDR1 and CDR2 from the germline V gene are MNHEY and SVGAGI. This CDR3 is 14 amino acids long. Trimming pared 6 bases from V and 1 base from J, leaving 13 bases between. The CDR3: CASSRGHSSYEQYF. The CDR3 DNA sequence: TGTGCCAGCAGCAGGGGACATTCGTCCTACGAGCAGTACTTC.

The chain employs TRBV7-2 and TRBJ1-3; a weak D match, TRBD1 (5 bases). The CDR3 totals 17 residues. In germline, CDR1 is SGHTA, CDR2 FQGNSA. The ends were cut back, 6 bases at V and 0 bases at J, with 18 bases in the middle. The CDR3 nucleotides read TGTGCCAGCAGTCCTACCACAGGCCTACTCTCTGGAAACACCATATATTTT. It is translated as CASSPTTGLLSGNTIYF.

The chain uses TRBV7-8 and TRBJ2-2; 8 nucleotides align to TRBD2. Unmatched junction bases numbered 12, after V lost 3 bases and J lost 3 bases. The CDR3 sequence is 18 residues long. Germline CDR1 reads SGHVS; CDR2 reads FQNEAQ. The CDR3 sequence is CASSFSGSGAGDTGELFF. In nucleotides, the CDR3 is TGTGCCAGCAGCTTTTCTGGTAGCGGGGCCGGGGACACCGGGGAGCTGTTTTTT.

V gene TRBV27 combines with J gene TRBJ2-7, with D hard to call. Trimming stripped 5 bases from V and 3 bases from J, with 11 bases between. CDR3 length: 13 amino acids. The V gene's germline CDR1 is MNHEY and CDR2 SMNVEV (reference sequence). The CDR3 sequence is CASSRTPDYEQYF. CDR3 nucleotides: TGTGCCAGCAGTCGAACACCTGACTACGAGCAGTACTTC.

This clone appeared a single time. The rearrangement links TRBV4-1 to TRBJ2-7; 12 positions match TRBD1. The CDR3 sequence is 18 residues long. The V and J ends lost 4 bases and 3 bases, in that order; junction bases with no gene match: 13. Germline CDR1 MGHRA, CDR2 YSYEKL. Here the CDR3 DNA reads TGCGCCAGCAGCCCTCAAGGGGACAGGGGGCGAATCGGCTACGAGCAGTACTTC. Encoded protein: CASSPQGDRGRIGYEQYF.

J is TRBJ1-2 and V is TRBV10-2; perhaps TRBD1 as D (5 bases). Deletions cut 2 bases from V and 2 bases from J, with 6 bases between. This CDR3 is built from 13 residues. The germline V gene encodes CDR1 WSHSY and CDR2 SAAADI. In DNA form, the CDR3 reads TGCGCCAGCAGTGAGGACAGAAACTATGGCTACACCTTC. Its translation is CASSEDRNYGYTF.

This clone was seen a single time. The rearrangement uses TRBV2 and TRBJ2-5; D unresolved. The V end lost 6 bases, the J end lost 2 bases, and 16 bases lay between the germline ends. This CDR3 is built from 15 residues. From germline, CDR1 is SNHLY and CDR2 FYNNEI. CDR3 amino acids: CASRKEQMTQETQYF. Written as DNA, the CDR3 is TGTGCCAGCAGAAAGGAGCAAATGACTCAAGAGACCCAGTACTTC.

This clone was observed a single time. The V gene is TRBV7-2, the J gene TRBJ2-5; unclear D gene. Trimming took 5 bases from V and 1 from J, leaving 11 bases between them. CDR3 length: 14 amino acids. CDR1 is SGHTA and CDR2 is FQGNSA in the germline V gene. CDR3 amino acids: CASSPRHIQETQYF. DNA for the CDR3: TGTGCCAGCAGCCCGCGACACATCCAAGAGACCCAGTACTTC.

The CDR3 loop reads CASSVGTGSDEQYF. As DNA, the CDR3 is TGTGCCAGCAGTGTCGGGACAGGGTCGGACGAGCAGTACTTC. The chain links TRBV6-1 to TRBJ2-7, with TRBD1 matching over 9 bases. The CDR3 extends over 14 amino acids. The V segment lost 4 bases and the J segment 5 bases; nucleotides outside the gene matches: 6. The germline CDR1 and CDR2 sequences are MNHNS and SASEGT.

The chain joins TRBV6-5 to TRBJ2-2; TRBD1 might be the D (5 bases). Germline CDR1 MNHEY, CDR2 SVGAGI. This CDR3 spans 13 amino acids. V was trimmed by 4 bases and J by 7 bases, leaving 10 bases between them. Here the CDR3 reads CASSSRQGGELFF. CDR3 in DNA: TGTGCCAGCAGTTCCCGGCAGGGCGGGGAGCTGTTTTTT.